A single sample is the source of the 10 T cell receptor beta chains below, sequenced in a study of spatial heterogeneity in lung cancer. These TCRs are of unknown antigen specificity. TCRdb fed the 5' RACE reads into MiXCR, producing one record per CDR3 protein. The data contain 13,000 or so distinct CDR3 sequences, around 5.8% of them singletons. The study, taken as a whole, reports: Counts of expanded intratumoral alpha and beta TCRs tracked tumor mutation counts.

Time point: sample taken at primary tumor resection. The sample here was lung tumor tissue, taken at surgery. All receptors come from a female donor with early-stage non-small cell lung cancer.

This clonotype was recorded many times. The V gene is TRBV4-1, the J gene TRBJ1-4, with D possibly being TRBD1 (5 bases). The germline CDR1 and CDR2 sequences are MGHRA and YSYEKL. CDR3 length equals 15 residues. The V end was cut by 2 bases, the J end by 7 bases, with 14 bases between. This chain's CDR3 is CASSQPREYGEKLFF. The CDR3 nucleotides are TGCGCCAGCAGCCAACCCAGGGAGTACGGTGAAAAACTGTTTTTT.

This clonotype was counted many times. Here the CDR3 reads CASSQGGRTYEQYF. Here the CDR3 DNA reads TGTGCCAGCAGCCAAGGGGGTAGGACCTACGAGCAGTACTTC. V usage is TRBV3-1 and J usage is TRBJ2-7; no clear D gene. The length of the CDR3 is 14 residues. With 1 base removed from V and 2 bases from J, the gap between germline ends came to 9 bases. CDR1 and CDR2 (germline): LGHDT, YNNKEL (reference sequence).

This clonotype is medium-sized by share. The V call is TRBV6-5, the J call TRBJ1-4; tentatively, D is TRBD1 (6 bases). Germline CDR1 is MNHEY and CDR2 is SVGAGI. CDR3 size: 14 residues. V lost 6 bases to trimming and J lost 5 bases, with 13 bases between them. The CDR3 DNA reads as TGTGCCAGCAGGCCGACAGGACCGAATGAAAAACTGTTTTTT. Residues: CASRPTGPNEKLFF.

This clonotype appeared many times. The J gene is TRBJ1-2, the V gene TRBV18; D is ambiguous. V lost 1 base, J lost 6 bases, and 12 bases lay in between. The CDR3 loop spans 14 amino acids. Germline V CDR1 and CDR2: KGHSH, LQKENI. This CDR3 reads CASSPLPTKHGYTF. Here the CDR3 DNA reads TGTGCCAGCTCACCACTCCCCACCAAGCATGGCTACACCTTC. Complete variable domain (other parts from reference TRBV18 and TRBJ1-2): NAGVMQNPRHLVRRRGQEARLRCSPMKGHSHVYWYRQLPEEGLKFMVYLQKENIIDESGMPKERFSAEFPKEGPSILRIQQVVRGDSAAYFCASSPLPTKHGYTFGSGTRLTVV.

This clonotype was found many times. J is TRBJ2-1 and V is TRBV6-5, with a tentative D call TRBD1 (5 bases). The V and J ends lost 2 bases and 6 bases respectively, with 11 bases between them. The CDR3 has 14 residues. CDR1 MNHEY and CDR2 SVGAGI come from the germline V gene. CDR3 bases: TGTGCCAGCAGTTACGCTGCAGGGTTCAATGAGCAGTTCTTC. The encoded protein is CASSYAAGFNEQFF.

This clonotype has ten or more counts. The CDR3 nucleotides are TGTGCCAACATAATGGGAGAGGGGTACGAGCAGTACTTC. Amino acids: CANIMGEGYEQYF. The chain combines TRBV2 with TRBJ2-7; D is perhaps TRBD1 or TRBD2 (5 bases each). Germline lookup yields CDR1 SNHLY and CDR2 FYNNEI. CDR3 length: 13 residues. V was trimmed by 10 bases and J by 4 bases, leaving 17 bases between them.

This chain joins TRBV27 and TRBJ2-1; 8 bases agree with TRBD1. J was trimmed by 3 bases and V by 5 bases; bases with no gene match: 6. In germline, CDR1 is MNHEY, CDR2 SMNVEV (reference sequence). This CDR3 has 15 residues. This CDR3 is CASSPRDRYYNEQFF. CDR3 coding DNA: TGTGCCAGCAGTCCCCGGGACAGGTACTACAATGAGCAGTTCTTC.

This clonotype was seen repeatedly, ten times or more. The CDR3 sequence: CSAPRRWTEAFF. The CDR3 region has the DNA TGCAGTGCTCCCCGTCGGTGGACTGAAGCTTTCTTT. J is TRBJ1-1 and V is TRBV20-1, with no clear D. V was cut by 5 bases and J by 5 bases, with 12 bases left in between. This CDR3 has 12 residues. Germline V gene data show CDR1 as DFQATT and CDR2 as SNEGSKA (reference sequence).

V usage is TRBV7-9 and J usage is TRBJ1-4; D not certain. The CDR3 is 15 amino acids. CDR1 and CDR2 from the germline V gene are SEHNR and FQNEAQ (reference sequence). Trimming stripped 3 bases from V and 0 bases from J, with 8 bases between. CDR3 bases: TGTGCCAGCAGCTTCCCCTCCACAACTAATGAAAAACTGTTTTTT. Encoded protein: CASSFPSTTNEKLFF.

The gene calls are TRBV6-2 or TRBV6-3 and TRBJ2-3, with D perhaps TRBD2 (6 bases). Trimming shortened V by 2 bases and J by 3 bases, and 21 bases separated the two germline ends. The germline gives CDR1 MNHEY, CDR2 SVGEGT. This CDR3 region has 18 residues. The CDR3 sequence: CASSYPTTLGGKTDTQYF. The CDR3 DNA reads TGTGCCAGCAGTTACCCCACCACCCTGGGCGGGAAAACAGATACGCAGTATTTT.